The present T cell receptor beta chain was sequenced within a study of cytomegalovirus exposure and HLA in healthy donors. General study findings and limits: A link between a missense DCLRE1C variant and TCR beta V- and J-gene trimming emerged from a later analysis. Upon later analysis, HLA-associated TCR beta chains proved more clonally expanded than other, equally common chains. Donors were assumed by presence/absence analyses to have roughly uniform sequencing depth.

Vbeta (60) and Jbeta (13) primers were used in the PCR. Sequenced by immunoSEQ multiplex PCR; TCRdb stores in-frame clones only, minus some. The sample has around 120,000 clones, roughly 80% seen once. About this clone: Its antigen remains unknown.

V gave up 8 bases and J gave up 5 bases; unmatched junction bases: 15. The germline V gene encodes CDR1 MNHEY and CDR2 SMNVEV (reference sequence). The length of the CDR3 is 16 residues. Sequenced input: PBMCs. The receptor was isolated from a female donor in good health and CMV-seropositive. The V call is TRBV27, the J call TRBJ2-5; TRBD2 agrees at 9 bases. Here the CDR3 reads CASSPRREGGGETQYF. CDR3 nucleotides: TGTGCCAGCTCCCCTCGGCGGGAGGGCGGGGGCGAGACCCAGTACTTC.